Listed below are T cell receptor beta chains from one sample, sequenced in a study of tumor and adjacent non-tumor tissue in lung cancer. TCRdb independently ran MiXCR on the multiplex PCR reads; one entry per CDR3 protein. The sample includes 76,000 or so distinct CDR3 sequences, about two thirds of them seen just once. Sequenced: lung tumor tissue. The receptors derive from a woman in her seventies with non-small cell lung cancer. CDR3s include the opening cysteine and the closing phenylalanine or tryptophan. The order of the fields is V gene, clone size, D gene, J gene, CDR3 DNA, CDR3 protein. A D gene is named only where the DNA matches it firmly. Size is stated for part of the rows, as once, few or many counts, or as a class when the clone is expanded.

TRBV6-2/TRBV6-3,NA,NA,TRBJ1-2,TGTGTCAGCAATCGGGGGACGGATGGCTACACTTTC,CVSNRGTDGYTF
TRBV7-8,many,NA,TRBJ1-5,TGTGCCAGCACTCGGGAGAGGGACAATCAGCCCCAGCATTTT,CASTRERDNQPQHF
TRBV28,many,NA,TRBJ2-7,TGTGCCAGCACCACAGGAACCTACGAGCAGTGCTTC,CASTTGTYEQCF
TRBV6-2/TRBV6-3,NA,TRBD2,TRBJ2-3,TGTGCCAGCCTCAGAGCGGGAGAAACAGATACGCTGTATTTT,CASLRAGETDTLYF
TRBV29-1,medium-sized,NA,TRBJ2-5,TGCAGCGTTGAACACGGGGAGACCCAGTACTTC,CSVEHGETQYF
TRBV16,medium-sized,NA,TRBJ2-7,TGTGCCAGCACCCGTGGGGGGCCGCTTGAGCAGTACTTC,CASTRGGPLEQYF
TRBV12-3/TRBV12-4,NA,NA,TRBJ1-1,TGTACCAGCAGGAACCAAGGGCCTGGGGAAGCTTTCTTT,CTSRNQGPGEAFF
TRBV25-1,NA,NA,TRBJ1-2,TGTACCAGCAGTGAGGGAGTAGGCGGCTACACCTTC,CTSSEGVGGYTF
TRBV10-3,many,TRBD2,TRBJ2-1,TGTGCCACCTTGACTACCGGGACTAGCGTTGCCTACAATGAGCAGTTCTTC,CATLTTGTSVAYNEQFF
TRBV5-4,NA,TRBD1,TRBJ1-3,TGTGTCAGCAGACAGGACAGGGAAGGAAACACCATATATTTT,CVSRQDREGNTIYF
TRBV11-3,NA,TRBD2,TRBJ2-1,TGTGGCAGCAGCTCCCTAAGCGGGGTCGGTGACAATAAGCAGTTCTTC,CGSSSLSGVGDNKQFF
TRBV12-3/TRBV12-4,NA,NA,TRBJ1-1,TGTACCAACACCCGTAATGCGGTAGGCACTGAAGCTTTCTTT,CTNTRNAVGTEAFF
TRBV7-9,many,NA,TRBJ1-2,TGTGCCAGCAGCCTCGGACTCTATGGTTACACCTTC,CASSLGLYGYTF
TRBV5-6,NA,NA,TRBJ2-3,TGTGCCTGCAACTTGGGAATGGGGAGATATACGCAGTATTTT,CACNLGMGRYTQYF
TRBV5-8,NA,NA,TRBJ2-3,TGTGCCAGCAGAAGCAGCGGCACAGATACGCAGTATTTT,CASRSSGTDTQYF
TRBV12-3/TRBV12-4,NA,TRBD2,TRBJ2-1,TGTGCCAGAAGTCCAGGACTAGGCGTCTACAATGAGCAGCTCTTC,CARSPGLGVYNEQLF
TRBV6-6,NA,NA,TRBJ1-5,TGTGCCAGCAGTCGACAGGACAATCAGCTCCGGCATTTT,CASSRQDNQLRHF
TRBV29-1,NA,TRBD2,TRBJ2-7,TGCAACGTTCGCCTAGCGGGAGCATCGTACGAGCAGTACTTC,CNVRLAGASYEQYF
TRBV5-5,once,TRBD1,TRBJ2-2,TGTGCCAGCTTGACAGGGCCGGGCACCGGGGAGCTGTTTTTT,CASLTGPGTGELFF
TRBV5-8,NA,TRBD2,TRBJ2-1,TGTGCCAGCAGCATGTCAGGACTAGCGGGAGTTGGTGAGCAGTTCTTC,CASSMSGLAGVGEQFF
TRBV6-1,NA,NA,TRBJ1-1,TGTACCAGTAGTGACGCAGTGAACACTGAAGCTTTCTTT,CTSSDAVNTEAFF
TRBV12-3/TRBV12-4,NA,NA,TRBJ1-5,TGTGTCAGCACCCCACGGGAGGAATCGCAGCCCCAGCATTTT,CVSTPREESQPQHF
TRBV11-1,NA,NA,TRBJ2-1,TGTGCCAGCAGCACCACACGGGAGTCCGAGCAGTTCTTC,CASSTTRESEQFF
TRBV29-1,NA,NA,TRBJ2-1,TGCAGCGCCTCCGAACTAAACTATGAACAGTTCTTC,CSASELNYEQFF
TRBV4-1,NA,NA,TRBJ2-1,TGCGTCAGCGGCCATGGATTCGGTTCCTACAATGAGCAGTTCTTC,CVSGHGFGSYNEQFF
TRBV9,NA,TRBD1,TRBJ2-1,TGTGCCAGCAGCGTAGTCGCAGGGGGCGGTTTCAATGAGCAGTTCTTC,CASSVVAGGGFNEQFF
TRBV7-9,NA,NA,TRBJ1-3,TGTACCAGCAGCTTAGGGTCCCTGGCGAGCTCTGGAAACACCATATATTTT,CTSSLGSLASSGNTIYF
TRBV6-1,NA,TRBD2,TRBJ2-3,TGTGCCAGCAGCGTCTTTATCGGGAGGGGAGATGCGCAGTATTTT,CASSVFIGRGDAQYF
TRBV6-2/TRBV6-3,many,NA,TRBJ2-3,TGTGCCAGCAGTAACAGCGTGGCGCAGTATTTT,CASSNSVAQYF
TRBV6-1,NA,TRBD1,TRBJ2-7,TGTGACAGCAGTGATCCGGGACAGGGGCACTGCGAGCAGTACTTC,CDSSDPGQGHCEQYF
TRBV14,NA,NA,TRBJ1-1,TGTGCCAGCAGCCAAGGTTTGAACATTGATGCTTTCTTT,CASSQGLNIDAFF
TRBV12-3/TRBV12-4,NA,NA,TRBJ1-5,TGTGCCAGCAAGGGGCAGGCGTGGCAGCCCCACCATTTT,CASKGQAWQPHHF
TRBV6-5,NA,TRBD1,TRBJ2-2,TGTGCCAGCATGGGGTGGGACAGGAACACCGGGGAACTGTTTTTT,CASMGWDRNTGELFF
TRBV6-6,NA,NA,TRBJ1-3,TGTGCGACAGGCGCCTTCTCGGGAAACACCGTATATTTT,CATGAFSGNTVYF
TRBV29-1,NA,NA,TRBJ1-1,TGCAGCGGGGTAGGGACACTAGACGGGACGGAAGTTTTCTTT,CSGVGTLDGTEVFF
TRBV20-1,NA,NA,TRBJ2-3,TGCAGTGCTACTTGGAGCACAGATATGCAGTATTTT,CSATWSTDMQYF
TRBV29-1,NA,NA,TRBJ2-5,TGCAGCGTTCATGGACAAGACAAGCAGCAAGAGACCCAGTACTTC,CSVHGQDKQQETQYF
TRBV6-5,NA,NA,TRBJ2-7,TGTGCCAGCAGGGGTAAGGACATCACCTACGAGCAGTACTTC,CASRGKDITYEQYF
TRBV29-1,NA,NA,TRBJ2-5,TGCAGTGTTGTGGCGACACAACTTCAAGGGACTCAGTACTTC,CSVVATQLQGTQYF
TRBV30,NA,NA,TRBJ2-5,TGTGCCTGCGTCAGGACGATGACTATAGAGACCCAGTACTTC,CACVRTMTIETQYF
TRBV28,NA,NA,TRBJ1-1,TGTGCCAGCAGTTTAAACCCTCCCATGAACACTGTAGCTTTCTTT,CASSLNPPMNTVAFF
TRBV29-1,NA,NA,TRBJ1-2,TGCAGCGTGGGTCAAGGGATAGGGAAAGGCTACACCTTC,CSVGQGIGKGYTF
TRBV5-1,NA,NA,TRBJ2-7,TGCACCAGCAGCTTGGAGTTAGATTACTACGGGCAGTACTTC,CTSSLELDYYGQYF
TRBV10-3,NA,TRBD2,TRBJ2-1,TGTGACGTCAGTGAAGGAGGAGCGGGGAACAATGAGCAGTTCTTC,CDVSEGGAGNNEQFF
TRBV7-8,many,NA,TRBJ1-2,TGTGCCAGCAGCCAGCCGGGCCAGCTTAACTATGGCTACACCTTC,CASSQPGQLNYGYTF
TRBV29-1,NA,NA,TRBJ1-1,TGCAGGGTTGCGCAGACTAACACTGAAGCTTTCTTT,CRVAQTNTEAFF
TRBV29-1,few,TRBD2,TRBJ2-3,TGCAGCGTTGAAGCGGGGACTAGTGGGACAGATACGCAGTATTTT,CSVEAGTSGTDTQYF
TRBV6-6,NA,TRBD2,TRBJ2-7,TGTGCCAGGAGCGTTAGCGGGAGATACGAGCAGTACTTC,CARSVSGRYEQYF